This T cell receptor beta chain was identified during a study of blood T cell repertoires in COVID-19. Study in general: Samples came from the United States, Italy and Spain, spanning acute and convalescent COVID-19.

All recovered Cohort 3 donors got two negative PCRs, got clearance, or saw symptom resolution. Profiled with immunoSEQ multiplex PCR; TCRdb holds only in-frame clones, not every one. The sample yields 300,000 to 400,000 clones, around 89% seen once. This receptor was taken from a man aged 18-30 years who had recovered from COVID-19. The sequenced material came from PBMCs or T cells enriched from blood (not recorded which).

The CDR3 sequence: CASSFGKPNTEAFF. CDR3 in DNA: TGTGCCAGCAGTTTCGGGAAACCGAACACTGAAGCTTTCTTT. The chain combines TRBV6-9 with TRBJ1-1; D unclear. Germline CDR1 reads MNHGY; CDR2 reads SVAAGI. CDR3 length: 14 residues. V was pared by 4 bases and J by 1 base, with 10 bases between.